This TCR beta chain was observed in a study of blood T cells in healthy people across ages. A sample-barcoded 5' primer and a J-beta primer mix were used in a second PCR of roughly 6 to 11 cycles. No fewer than 2.5 million CDR3-containing paired-end reads came from each sample. TCRdb reanalysed the 5' RACE reads using MiXCR and keeps one entry per CDR3 protein. The data show about 1.5 million distinct CDR3 sequences, 42% seen once. Each sample gave at least 7 million isolated PBMCs. Every sample gave at least 5 micrograms of total RNA when it was extracted. Sequencing was done on a sample of blood. The source of this sequence is a woman in her late teens or twenties in good health.

CDR3 in amino acids: CASSSRTGAQAFF. For the CDR3, the DNA is TGTGCCAGCAGTTCGAGGACAGGGGCTCAAGCTTTCTTT. This chain links TRBV27 with TRBJ1-1, with 9 positions matching TRBD1. There are 13 residues in the CDR3. Germline trimming cut 4 bases from V and 9 bases from J; bases unmatched to any gene: 6. The germline gives CDR1 MNHEY, CDR2 SMNVEV (reference sequence).